The next 13 T cell receptor beta chains were all read from a single sample in a study of blood T cell repertoires in COVID-19. Here immunoSEQ multiplex PCR was the method, and the copy in TCRdb shows in-frame clones only, minus some. The repertoire holds around 430,000 clones, with about 86% as singletons. The specimen was PBMCs or T cells enriched from blood (not recorded which). The receptors here all came from a woman in her fifties or sixties who had recovered from COVID-19.

The V and J genes are TRBV30 and TRBJ2-7; D not certain. Trimming shortened V by 3 bases and J by 3 bases, and 6 bases separated the two germline ends. This CDR3 is 11 amino acids long. From germline, CDR1 is GTSNPN and CDR2 SVGIG (reference sequence). Here the CDR3 reads CAWRHNYEQYF. CDR3 sequence (DNA): TGTGCCTGGAGACACAACTACGAGCAGTACTTC.

The chain combines TRBV12-3 or TRBV12-4 with TRBJ1-4; a weak D match, TRBD1 (5 bases). V was trimmed by 5 bases and J by 7 bases, leaving 11 bases between them. The CDR3 consists of 13 residues. CDR3 loop: CASSDDSFEKLFF. The CDR3 DNA reads TGTGCCAGCAGTGACGACAGCTTTGAAAAACTGTTTTTT.

This chain uses TRBV27 with TRBJ2-4; D uncertain. V gave up 7 bases and J gave up 2 bases, with 12 bases separating them. The CDR3 covers 14 residues. Germline CDR1 MNHEY, CDR2 SMNVEV (reference sequence). The CDR3 DNA follows: TGTGCCAGCACCTCCTCGGAGTCCAAAAACATTCAGTACTTC. Protein: CASTSSESKNIQYF.

The chain employs TRBV13 and TRBJ2-3, with 9 bases lining up with TRBD1. J was trimmed by 5 bases and V by 3 bases; bases with no gene match: 9. This CDR3 has 16 residues. Germline V gene data show CDR1 as PRHDT and CDR2 as FYEKMQ (reference sequence). CDR3 residues: CASSLIREGQGDTQYF. The CDR3 DNA reads as TGTGCCAGCAGCTTGATTAGAGAGGGACAGGGAGATACGCAGTATTTT.

The chain uses TRBV28 and TRBJ1-5; D unclear. Per the germline V gene, CDR1 is MDHEN and CDR2 is SYDVKM. The CDR3 covers 16 residues. Trimming cost V 6 bases and J 1 base, with 16 bases left between them. CDR3: CASRLTRALSNQPQHF. The CDR3 DNA reads as TGTGCCAGCAGGCTAACGAGGGCATTAAGCAATCAGCCCCAGCATTTT.

The CDR3 DNA follows: TGCGCCAGCCAGGCGGACAGAGCCTACAATGAGCAGTTCTTC. Its translation: CASQADRAYNEQFF. The chain combines TRBV5-1 with TRBJ2-1, with D possibly TRBD1 on 6 matching bases. The CDR3 extends over 14 amino acids. Trimming took off 7 bases at V and 2 bases at J, with 13 bases between the two ends. The germline V gene has CDR1 SGHRS and CDR2 YFSETQ.

This clone was found a few times. This rearrangement joins TRBV9 to TRBJ1-4; D uncertain. The CDR3 has 15 residues. Trimming pared 0 bases from V and 5 bases from J, leaving 11 bases between. Germline V gives CDR1 SGDLS, CDR2 YYNGEE. Here the CDR3 reads CASSVGSLENEKLFF. For the CDR3, the DNA is TGTGCCAGCAGCGTAGGGTCCCTAGAGAATGAAAAACTGTTTTTT.

V usage is TRBV7-2 and J usage is TRBJ1-2, with D tentatively TRBD1 (6 bases). V was clipped by 4 bases and J by 4 bases, with 16 bases between them. CDR3 length: 15 residues. Germline loops: CDR1 SGHTA, CDR2 FQGNSA. The CDR3 loop reads CASSWTVSTRYGYTF. The CDR3 nucleotides read TGTGCCAGCAGCTGGACAGTTTCTACCCGCTATGGCTACACCTTC.

This clone occurred once. V and J are TRBV4-1 and TRBJ2-7, with 10 bases that match TRBD2. CDR3 length: 19 amino acids. Germline values: CDR1 MGHRA, CDR2 YSYEKL. Trimming at V came to 3 bases and at J to 3 bases, leaving 17 bases not matched to a gene. CDR3 nucleotide sequence: TGCGCCAGCAGCCATCTCTTAATGGGGACTAGCGAAAGGAACTACGAGCAGTACTTC. It translates to CASSHLLMGTSERNYEQYF.

This clone has only one observation. The CDR3 DNA sequence: TGTGCCAGCAGCCCCCACGGGACAGGGCGCACTGGGGCCAACGTCCTGACTTTC. It specifies CASSPHGTGRTGANVLTF. This chain connects TRBV28 to TRBJ2-6, with 9 bases identical to TRBD1. V shed 6 bases and J 2 bases; nucleotides not matched to a gene: 11. This CDR3 comprises 18 residues. CDR1 MDHEN and CDR2 SYDVKM come from the germline V gene.

This chain uses TRBV9 with TRBJ1-2; 12 bases are a match to TRBD1. CDR1 SGDLS and CDR2 YYNGEE come from the germline V gene. This CDR3 spans 14 amino acids. The J segment lost 7 bases and the V segment lost 4 bases, leaving 5 bases of the junction unmatched. The CDR3 loop is CASSSGTGGVGYTF. The DNA for the CDR3 is TGTGCCAGCAGCTCAGGGACAGGGGGCGTTGGCTACACCTTC. Complete variable domain (other parts from reference TRBV9 and TRBJ1-2): DSGVTQTPKHLITATGQRVTLRCSPRSGDLSVYWYQQSLDQGLQFLIQYYNGEERAKGNILERFSAQQFPDLHSELNLSSLELGDSALYFCASSSGTGGVGYTFGSGTRLTVV.

V usage is TRBV3-1 (or the pseudogene TRBV3-2) and J usage is TRBJ2-7; 7 nucleotides match TRBD1. The CDR3 runs to 13 residues. V was clipped by 0 bases and J by 5 bases; unmatched bases: 1. CDR1 is LGHDT and CDR2 is YNNKEL in the germline V gene (reference sequence). CDR3 sequence (DNA): TGTGCCAGCAGCCAAGAACAGGGGAACGAGCAGTACTTC. This encodes CASSQEQGNEQYF.

The chain is built from TRBV12-3 or TRBV12-4 and TRBJ1-6; the D is unclear. The germline V and J ends were trimmed by 4 bases and 11 bases, with 9 bases remaining between them. The CDR3 is made up of 12 amino acids. The CDR3 DNA sequence: TGTGCCAGCAGTTCGGGATATGCACCCCTCCACTTT. This encodes CASSSGYAPLHF.